This TCR beta chain was captured in a study of blood T cell repertoires in COVID-19. Study-wide context: Acute-phase and convalescent COVID-19 samples originated in the United States, Italy and Spain.

V lost 5 bases, J lost 6 bases, and 12 bases stayed unmatched. This CDR3 comprises 15 residues. The germline gives CDR1 SGHTA, CDR2 FQGNSA. Original handling: Scientists estimated how many nucleated cells there were by amplifying reference gene primers. The assay was immunoSEQ multiplex PCR, and TCRdb's table has in-frame clones only and misses some. The D gene and trimming were derived from the DNA, and the V and J assignments and clone size from that table. The table includes over 250,000 clones, over 75% detected once. Sequenced material: peripheral blood. This rearrangement joins TRBV7-2 to TRBJ1-1; TRBD1 matches 7 bases. The TCR was taken from a woman in her sixties or seventies with acute or convalescent COVID-19. DNA of the CDR3: TGTGCCAGCAGCCTCCAGACAGGGATCCCCTCTGAAGCTTTCTTT. Translated: CASSLQTGIPSEAFF.